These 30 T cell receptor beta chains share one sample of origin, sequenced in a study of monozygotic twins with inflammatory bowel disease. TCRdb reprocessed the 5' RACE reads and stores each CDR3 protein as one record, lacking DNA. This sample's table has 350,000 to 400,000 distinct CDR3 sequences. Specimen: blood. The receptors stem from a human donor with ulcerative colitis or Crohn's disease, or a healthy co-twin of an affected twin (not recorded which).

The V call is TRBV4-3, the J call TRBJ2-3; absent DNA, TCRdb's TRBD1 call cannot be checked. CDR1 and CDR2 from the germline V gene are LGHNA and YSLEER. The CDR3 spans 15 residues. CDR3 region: CASSPQGDRGRAQYF.

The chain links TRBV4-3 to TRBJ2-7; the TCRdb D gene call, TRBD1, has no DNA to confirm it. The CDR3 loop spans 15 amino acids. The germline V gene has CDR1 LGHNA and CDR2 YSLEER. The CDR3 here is CASSQVGAGTYEQYF.

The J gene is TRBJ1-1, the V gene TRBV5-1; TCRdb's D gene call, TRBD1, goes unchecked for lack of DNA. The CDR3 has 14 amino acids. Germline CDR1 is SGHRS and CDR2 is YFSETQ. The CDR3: CASRRQGANTEAFF.

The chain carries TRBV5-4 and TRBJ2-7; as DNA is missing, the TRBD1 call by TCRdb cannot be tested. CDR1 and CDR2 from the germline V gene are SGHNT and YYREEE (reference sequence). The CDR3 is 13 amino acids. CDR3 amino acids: CASSFDRGDEQYF.

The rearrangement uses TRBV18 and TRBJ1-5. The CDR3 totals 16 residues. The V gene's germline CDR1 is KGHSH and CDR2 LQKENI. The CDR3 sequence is CASSPAGVTGNQPQHF.

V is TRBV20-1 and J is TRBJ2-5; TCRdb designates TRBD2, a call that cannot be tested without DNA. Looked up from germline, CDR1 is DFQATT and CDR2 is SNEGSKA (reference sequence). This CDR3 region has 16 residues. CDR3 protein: CSARAGVAGSQETQYF.

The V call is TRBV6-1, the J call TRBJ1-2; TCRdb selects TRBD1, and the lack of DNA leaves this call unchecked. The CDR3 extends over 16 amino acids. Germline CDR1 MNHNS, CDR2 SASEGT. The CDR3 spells CASTKTGTGKAYGYTF.

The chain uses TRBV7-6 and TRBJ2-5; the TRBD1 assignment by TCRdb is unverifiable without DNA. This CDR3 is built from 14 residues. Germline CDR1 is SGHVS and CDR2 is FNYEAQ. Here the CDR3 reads CASSPRDTEETQYF.

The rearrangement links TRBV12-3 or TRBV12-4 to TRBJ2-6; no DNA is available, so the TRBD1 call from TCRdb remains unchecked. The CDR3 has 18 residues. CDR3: CASSLWTGLSSGANVLTF.

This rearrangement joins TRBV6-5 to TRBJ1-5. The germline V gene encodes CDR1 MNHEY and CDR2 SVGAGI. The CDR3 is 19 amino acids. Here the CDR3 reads CASSYSISQFRVGNQPQHF.

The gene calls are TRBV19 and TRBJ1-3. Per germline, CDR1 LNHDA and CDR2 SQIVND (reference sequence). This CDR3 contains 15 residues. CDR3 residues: CASNRLGGERNTIYF.

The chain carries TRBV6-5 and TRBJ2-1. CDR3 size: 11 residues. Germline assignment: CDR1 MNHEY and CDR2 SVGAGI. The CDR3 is CASILNNEQFF.

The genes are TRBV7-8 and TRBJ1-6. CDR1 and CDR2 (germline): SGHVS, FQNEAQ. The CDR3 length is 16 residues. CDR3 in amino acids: CASRNRSRSYNSPLHF.

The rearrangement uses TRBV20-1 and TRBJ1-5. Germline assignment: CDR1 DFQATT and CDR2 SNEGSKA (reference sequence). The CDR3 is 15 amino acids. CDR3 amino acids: CSARDRSSSNQPQHF.

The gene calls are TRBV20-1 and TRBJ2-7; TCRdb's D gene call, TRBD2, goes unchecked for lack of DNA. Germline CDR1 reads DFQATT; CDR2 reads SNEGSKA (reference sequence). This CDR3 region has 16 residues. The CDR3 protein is CSLTSPEGTSAYEQYF.

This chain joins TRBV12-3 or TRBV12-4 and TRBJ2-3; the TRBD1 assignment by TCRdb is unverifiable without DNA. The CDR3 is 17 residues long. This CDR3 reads CASSIRTGVRSTDTQYF.

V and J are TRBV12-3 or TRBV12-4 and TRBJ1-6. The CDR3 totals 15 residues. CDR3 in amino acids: CASSLVWQSNSPLHF.

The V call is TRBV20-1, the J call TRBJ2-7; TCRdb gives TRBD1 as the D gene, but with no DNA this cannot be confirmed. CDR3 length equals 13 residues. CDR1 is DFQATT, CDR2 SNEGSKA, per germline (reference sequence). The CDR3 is CSASTGGFAEQYF.

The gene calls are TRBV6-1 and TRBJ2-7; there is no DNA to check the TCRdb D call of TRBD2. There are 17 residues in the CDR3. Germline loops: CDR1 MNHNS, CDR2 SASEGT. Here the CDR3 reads CASSQTRTSGVPYEQYF.

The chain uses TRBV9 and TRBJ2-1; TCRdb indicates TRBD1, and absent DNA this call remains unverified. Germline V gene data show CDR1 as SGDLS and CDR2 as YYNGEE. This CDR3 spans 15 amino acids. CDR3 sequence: CASSVATGGYNEQFF.

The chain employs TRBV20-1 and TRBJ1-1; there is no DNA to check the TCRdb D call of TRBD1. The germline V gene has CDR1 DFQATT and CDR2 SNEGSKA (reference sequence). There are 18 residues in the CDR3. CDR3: CSARPRIGQGYENLRAFF.

The CDR3 protein is CAISSTSVNNEQFF. This chain joins TRBV10-3 and TRBJ2-1; absent DNA, TCRdb's TRBD2 call cannot be checked. The CDR3 is made up of 14 amino acids. From germline, CDR1 is ENHRY and CDR2 SYGVKD.

This chain's CDR3 is CASSQDRLETQYF. The chain employs TRBV12-3 or TRBV12-4 and TRBJ2-5; without DNA, the TCRdb call of TRBD1 cannot be checked. The CDR3 is 13 amino acids.

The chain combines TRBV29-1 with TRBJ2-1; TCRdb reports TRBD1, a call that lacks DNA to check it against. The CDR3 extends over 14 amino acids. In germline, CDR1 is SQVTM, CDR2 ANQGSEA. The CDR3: CSDRDQLGDNEQFF.

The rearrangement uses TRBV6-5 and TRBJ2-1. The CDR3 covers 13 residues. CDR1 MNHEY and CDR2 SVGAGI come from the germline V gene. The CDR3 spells CASSRTSDNEQFF.

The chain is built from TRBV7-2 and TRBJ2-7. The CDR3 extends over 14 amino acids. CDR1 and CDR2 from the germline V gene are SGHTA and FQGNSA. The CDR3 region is CASSLREALYEQYF. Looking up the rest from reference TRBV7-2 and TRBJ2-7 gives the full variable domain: GAGVSQSPSNKVTEKGKDVELRCDPISGHTALYWYRQSLGQGLEFLIYFQGNSAPDKSGLPSDRFSAERTGGSVSTLTIQRTQQEDSAVYLCASSLREALYEQYFGPGTRLTVT.

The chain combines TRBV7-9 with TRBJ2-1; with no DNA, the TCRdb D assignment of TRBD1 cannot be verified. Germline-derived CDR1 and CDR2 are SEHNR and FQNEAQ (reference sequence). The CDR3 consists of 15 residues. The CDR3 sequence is CASSLLGTGGNEQFF.

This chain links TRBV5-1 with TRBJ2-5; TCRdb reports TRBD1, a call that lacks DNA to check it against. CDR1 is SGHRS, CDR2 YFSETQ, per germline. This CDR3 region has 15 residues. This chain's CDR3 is CASSSSGVYQETQYF.

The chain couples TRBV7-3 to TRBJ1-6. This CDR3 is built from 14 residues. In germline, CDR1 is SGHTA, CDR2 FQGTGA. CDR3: CASSLPGPTKLLHF.

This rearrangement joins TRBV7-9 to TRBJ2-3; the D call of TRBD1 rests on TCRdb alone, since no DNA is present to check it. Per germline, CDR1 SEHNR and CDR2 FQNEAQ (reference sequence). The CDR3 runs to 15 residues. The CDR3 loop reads CASSPPGGLTDTQYF.